The clone carrying this T cell receptor beta chain was detected only once. Its specificity is not known. These data are taken from a study of T cell responses to AZD1222 COVID-19 vaccine. Whole-study context: Second-dose recipients at about 4 or about 12 weeks were treated as one pooled group. Regarding the study as a whole: White British donors predominated, females outnumbered males, and clonal diversity was possibly underestimated. Vaccine-associated CD4 TCRs spanned spike, dominant at 160-218 and 743-854. Researchers took repertoire samples only after the peak T cell response had come.

Repertoires were generated with immunoSEQ multiplex PCR, while TCRdb's copy carries only in-frame clones and drops some. The sample consists of tens of thousands of clones, approximately 82% of them appearing once. Trimming took 5 bases from V and 2 from J, leaving 15 bases between them. Looked up from germline, CDR1 is SGHRS and CDR2 is YFSETQ. The CDR3 contains 15 residues. The sequence came from an adult in good health. The specimen was peripheral blood, collected on day 0 of AZD1222 vaccination. The chain carries TRBV5-1 and TRBJ2-3; D not certain. CDR3 in DNA: TGCGCCAGCAGTGGAGCTCGCCCCGACACAGATACGCAGTATTTT. Residues: CASSGARPDTDTQYF.